The 29 T cell receptor beta chains presented below share a single source sample, sequenced in a study of cytomegalovirus exposure and HLA in healthy donors. Produced via immunoSEQ multiplex PCR; TCRdb's table is partial and in-frame only. Of around 190,000 clones listed, around 80% were seen once; the top ten hold 0.95% to 1.5%. The sequencing input was PBMCs. These receptors originate from a woman aged 25 to 45 in good health and CMV-seronegative.

The chain links TRBV5-1 to TRBJ2-1; D is possibly TRBD2 (5 bases). This CDR3 is 12 amino acids long. Germline V CDR1 and CDR2: SGHRS, YFSETQ. V gave up 3 bases and J gave up 5 bases, with 6 bases separating them. The CDR3 nucleotides are TGCGCCAGCAGCTCGACTAACAATGAGCAGTTCTTC. It yields the protein CASSSTNNEQFF.

The genes are TRBV28 and TRBJ1-2, with 7 positions matching TRBD1. The V gene's germline CDR1 is MDHEN and CDR2 SYDVKM. The CDR3 loop spans 14 amino acids. V shed 7 bases, J shed 4 bases, and the junction held 9 bases outside the gene matches. The CDR3 nucleotides are TGTGCCAGCACCGTTGACAGGGTACCCTATGGCTACACCTTC. Its protein product is CASTVDRVPYGYTF.

CDR3 sequence: CASSPQGPSTDTQYF. CDR3 coding DNA: TGTGCCAGCAGCCCGCAGGGGCCTAGCACAGATACGCAGTATTTT. The chain couples TRBV9 to TRBJ2-3; a possible D gene is TRBD1 (6 bases). Germline loops: CDR1 SGDLS, CDR2 YYNGEE. This CDR3 is built from 15 residues. V shed 4 bases and J shed 0 bases, with 12 bases lying between them.

J is TRBJ1-2 and V is TRBV7-6; 8 bases line up with TRBD1. With 5 bases clipped from V and 1 base from J, the junction kept 6 bases outside the gene matches. Germline V gene sequence: CDR1 SGHVS, CDR2 FNYEAQ. This CDR3 contains 15 residues. In DNA, the CDR3 is TGTGCCAGCAGCCCCCGGGACAGGATTAACTATGGCTACACCTTC. This sequence encodes CASSPRDRINYGYTF. Together with reference TRBV7-6 and TRBJ1-2, the CDR3 gives the full variable domain: GAGVSQSPRYKVTKRGQDVALRCDPISGHVSLYWYRQALGQGPEFLTYFNYEAQQDKSGLPNDRFSAERPEGSISTLTIQRTEQRDSAMYRCASSPRDRINYGYTFGSGTRLTVV.

The chain links TRBV6-1 to TRBJ1-1; 8 bases are a match to TRBD1. The J segment lost 1 base and the V segment lost 5 bases, leaving 3 bases of the junction unmatched. The CDR3 has 14 residues. Germline V CDR1 and CDR2: MNHNS, SASEGT. The CDR3 loop is CASSPQGGNTEAFF. The CDR3 DNA follows: TGTGCCAGCAGTCCACAGGGGGGGAACACTGAAGCTTTCTTT.

This clone showed up just a few times. The chain links TRBV5-1 to TRBJ1-2, with 11 bases that match TRBD1. The CDR3 consists of 13 residues. CDR1 SGHRS and CDR2 YFSETQ come from the germline V gene. V shed 5 bases, J shed 8 bases, and the junction held 5 bases outside the gene matches. CDR3 sequence: CASSGQGAGGYTF. The DNA of the CDR3 is TGCGCCAGCAGTGGACAGGGGGCAGGCGGCTACACCTTC.

This chain links TRBV7-9 with TRBJ1-2; 7 nucleotides align to TRBD1. The CDR3 is 15 amino acids. V lost 6 bases to trimming and J lost 2 bases; unmatched junction nucleotides: 9. Germline-derived CDR1 and CDR2 are SEHNR and FQNEAQ (reference sequence). CDR3 sequence: CASRSGRQGNYGYTF. The CDR3 bases are TGTGCCAGCAGATCGGGACGACAGGGAAACTATGGCTACACCTTC.

The rearrangement joins TRBV6-1 to TRBJ2-7; D perhaps matches TRBD2 (5 bases). CDR1 and CDR2 (germline): MNHNS, SASEGT. The CDR3 has 15 amino acids. Trimming took off 0 bases at V and 3 bases at J, with 12 bases between the two ends. The CDR3: CASSEAAGANYEQYF. In nucleotides, the CDR3 is TGTGCCAGCAGTGAAGCGGCGGGCGCCAACTACGAGCAGTACTTC.

V is TRBV5-1 and J is TRBJ1-2, with no clear D. Trimming took off 1 base at V and 8 bases at J, with 9 bases between the two ends. CDR1 is SGHRS and CDR2 is YFSETQ in the germline V gene. This CDR3 has 12 amino acids. DNA for the CDR3: TGCGCCAGCAGCTTGCCCGGGGAAGGCTACACCTTC. Amino acid sequence: CASSLPGEGYTF.

The gene calls are TRBV7-7 and TRBJ2-3; 9 bases map to TRBD1. From germline, CDR1 is SSHAT and CDR2 FNYEAQ (reference sequence). CDR3 length: 13 amino acids. V was pared by 4 bases and J by 6 bases, with 2 bases of the junction left unmatched. In nucleotides, the CDR3 is TGTGCCAGCAGCTGGGACAGGGCTGATACGCAGTATTTT. Its protein is CASSWDRADTQYF.

V gene TRBV5-1 combines with J gene TRBJ1-3; D gene ambiguous. The V gene's germline CDR1 is SGHRS and CDR2 YFSETQ. The V end was cut by 0 bases, the J end by 0 bases, with 19 bases between. The CDR3 sequence is 19 residues long. The CDR3 loop is CASSLGAYPSGFSGNTIYF. Here the CDR3 DNA reads TGCGCCAGCAGCTTGGGGGCTTATCCGTCAGGCTTCTCTGGAAACACCATATATTTT.

On this clone: Possible read error: a much larger clone is one base away. The genes are TRBV7-6 and TRBJ1-1; D perhaps matches TRBD1 (5 bases). This CDR3 region has 13 residues. Trimming removed 6 bases from V and 1 base from J, with 9 bases in between. Germline loops: CDR1 SGHVS, CDR2 FNYEAQ. CDR3 in amino acids: CASSTQENTEAFF. CDR3 coding DNA: TGTGCCAGCAGTACACAGGAGAACACTGAAGCTTTCTTT.

This clone was counted a single time. This sequence joins TRBV5-6 and TRBJ1-2; tentative D call: TRBD1 (5 bases). Trimming pared 2 bases from V and 4 bases from J, leaving 15 bases between. CDR1 and CDR2 (germline): SGHDT, YYEEEE. This CDR3 contains 15 residues. For the CDR3, the DNA is TGTGCCAGCAGCTTCGGCAGGGCCCTTCTCTATGGCTACACCTTC. Its translation is CASSFGRALLYGYTF.

This clone came up a few times. The chain has TRBV27 and TRBJ1-5, with D possibly matching TRBD1 (5 bases). This CDR3 has 15 amino acids. The V end was cut by 5 bases, the J end by 2 bases, with 13 bases between. CDR1 and CDR2 from the germline V gene are MNHEY and SMNVEV (reference sequence). The CDR3 loop is CASSPTQGGNQPQHF. In nucleotides, the CDR3 is TGTGCCAGCAGTCCCACGCAGGGCGGCAATCAGCCCCAGCATTTT.

This clone was observed a handful of times. The J gene is TRBJ2-1, the V gene TRBV4-2, with TRBD2 matching over 8 bases. The length of the CDR3 is 16 residues. Trimming took 5 bases from V and 7 from J; bases not matched to a gene: 13. Germline assignment: CDR1 LGHNA and CDR2 YNFKEQ. The CDR3 region is CASSTGGAGAKNEQFF. CDR3 DNA: TGTGCCAGCAGCACGGGGGGAGCGGGGGCGAAAAATGAGCAGTTCTTC.

The chain combines TRBV12-2 with TRBJ2-7; whether TRBD1, the table's D call, matches the DNA was not checked. TRBV12-2 counts as a pseudogene. This CDR3 comprises 14 residues. DNA of the CDR3: TGTGCAAGTCGCTTAGCGGGACAAACCTACGAGCAGTACTTC. Its protein is CASRLAGQTYEQYF.

The chain is built from TRBV5-1 and TRBJ2-1; TRBD1 aligns across 9 bases. This CDR3 has 16 residues. Germline CDR1 SGHRS, CDR2 YFSETQ. The ends lost 0 bases at V and 7 bases at J; junction bases unmatched: 8. The CDR3 here is CASSLGTGTGLNEQFF. CDR3 DNA: TGCGCCAGCAGCTTGGGCACCGGGACAGGGCTAAATGAGCAGTTCTTC.

The gene calls are TRBV10-3 and TRBJ2-7; 9 bases match TRBD1. This CDR3 contains 14 residues. Germline loops: CDR1 ENHRY, CDR2 SYGVKD. V gave up 4 bases and J gave up 4 bases; unmatched junction bases: 5. This CDR3 reads CAISGGTGPYEQYF. The DNA of the CDR3 is TGTGCCATCAGTGGCGGGACAGGGCCGTACGAGCAGTACTTC.

This chain uses TRBV25-1 with TRBJ2-1; D is unresolved. The CDR3 has 14 residues. V lost 4 bases, J lost 0 bases, and 7 bases lay in between. The V gene's germline CDR1 is MGHDK and CDR2 SYGVNS. The CDR3 DNA follows: TGTGCCAGCAGTGCCCCTAGCTCCTACAATGAGCAGTTCTTC. Its protein product is CASSAPSSYNEQFF.

This sequence joins TRBV7-3 and TRBJ2-7, with 8 positions matching TRBD2. Per germline, CDR1 SGHTA and CDR2 FQGTGA. This CDR3 is 13 amino acids long. V lost 10 bases and J lost 6; bases outside the gene matches: 11. The CDR3 DNA sequence: TGTGCCATCTCCGGGGGGGGTCCCCGCGAGCAGTACTTC. It encodes CAISGGGPREQYF.

This clone came up once. The CDR3 coding sequence is TGCAGCGGAGACAGGGGAGGGGCAGGGGAGCTGTTTTTT. Amino acids: CSGDRGGAGELFF. This sequence joins TRBV29-1 and TRBJ2-2; a weak D match, TRBD1 (8 bases). Germline CDR1 and CDR2: SQVTM and ANQGSEA. The length of the CDR3 is 13 residues. V lost 7 bases, J lost 8 bases, and 17 bases lay in between.

This chain connects TRBV18 to TRBJ2-6; maybe TRBD1 (5 bases). CDR3 length: 16 amino acids. In germline, CDR1 is KGHSH, CDR2 LQKENI. Trimming took off 4 bases at V and 4 bases at J, with 14 bases between the two ends. The CDR3 DNA is TGTGCCAGCTCACTCACAGAACAGGCCGGGGCCAACGTCCTGACTTTC. Amino acid sequence: CASSLTEQAGANVLTF.

This clone was recorded at least ten times. The chain combines TRBV12-5 with TRBJ1-1; TRBD1 might be the D (6 bases). The CDR3 has 14 amino acids. V lost 1 base and J 0 bases, leaving 6 bases between the germline ends. CDR1 LGHNT and CDR2 FRNRAP come from the germline V gene. The CDR3, as DNA: TGTGCTAGTGGTTTGGAGGGGGTGAACACTGAAGCTTTCTTT. Its protein is CASGLEGVNTEAFF.

The chain combines TRBV2 with TRBJ2-7, with D uncertain. Germline CDR1 and CDR2: SNHLY and FYNNEI. The CDR3 totals 12 residues. V dropped 10 bases and J dropped 0 bases, with 10 bases sitting between them. The CDR3 sequence: CATRRGSYEQYF. CDR3 coding DNA: TGTGCCACACGCCGCGGCTCCTACGAGCAGTACTTC. The whole variable domain, filled in from reference TRBV2 and TRBJ2-7, reads EPEVTQTPSHQVTQMGQEVILRCVPISNHLYFYWYRQILGQKVEFLVSFYNNEISEKSEIFDDQFSVERPDGSNFTLKIRSTKLEDSAMYFCATRRGSYEQYFGPGTRLTVT.

There are a few counts of this clone. The V call is TRBV6-5, the J call TRBJ1-1; 9 bases are shared with TRBD1. Germline lookup yields CDR1 MNHEY and CDR2 SVGAGI. V trimming: 6 bases; J trimming: 6 bases; junction bases outside the gene matches: 5. CDR3 length: 13 amino acids. CDR3 amino acids: CASRTGGVAEAFF. The CDR3 DNA is TGTGCCAGCAGGACAGGGGGTGTAGCTGAAGCTTTCTTT.

This chain connects TRBV27 to TRBJ1-5; possibly TRBD1 for D (6 bases). This CDR3 contains 13 residues. V was shortened by 5 bases and J by 4 bases, with 9 bases between the two germline ends. The germline gives CDR1 MNHEY, CDR2 SMNVEV (reference sequence). CDR3 region: CASSRTENQPQHF. CDR3 sequence (DNA): TGTGCCAGCAGTCGGACAGAAAATCAGCCCCAGCATTTT.

The gene calls are TRBV4-1 and TRBJ2-5; 10 bases line up with TRBD2. The CDR3 covers 17 residues. With 1 base clipped from V and 1 base from J, the junction kept 6 bases outside the gene matches. Germline assignment: CDR1 MGHRA and CDR2 YSYEKL. CDR3 coding DNA: TGCGCCAGCAGCCAAGGACCTAGCGGGGGAGGCCAAGAGACCCAGTACTTC. Protein sequence: CASSQGPSGGGQETQYF.

The chain couples TRBV7-9 to TRBJ2-7; the match to TRBD1 covers 7 bases. The CDR3 has 14 residues. V lost 5 bases, J lost 6 bases, and 10 bases stayed unmatched. Germline V gene lookup returns CDR1 SEHNR and CDR2 FQNEAQ (reference sequence). In nucleotides, the CDR3 is TGTGCCAGCAGCCCTCGACAGGGACCCATCGAGCAGTACTTC. Its translation: CASSPRQGPIEQYF. The full variable domain, completed using reference TRBV7-9 and TRBJ2-7, is DTGVSQNPRHKITKRGQNVTFRCDPISEHNRLYWYRQTLGQGPEFLTYFQNEAQLEKSRLLSDRFSAERPKGSFSTLEIQRTEQGDSAMYLCASSPRQGPIEQYFGPGTRLTVT.

The V and J genes are TRBV2 and TRBJ2-3; 7 bases map to TRBD1. The CDR3 sequence is 15 residues long. V dropped 8 bases and J dropped 1; count of bases not matched to a gene: 9. Germline loops: CDR1 SNHLY, CDR2 FYNNEI. The CDR3 spells CASHPQGVGTDTQYF. CDR3 DNA sequence: TGTGCCAGCCACCCGCAGGGGGTGGGCACAGATACGCAGTATTTT.